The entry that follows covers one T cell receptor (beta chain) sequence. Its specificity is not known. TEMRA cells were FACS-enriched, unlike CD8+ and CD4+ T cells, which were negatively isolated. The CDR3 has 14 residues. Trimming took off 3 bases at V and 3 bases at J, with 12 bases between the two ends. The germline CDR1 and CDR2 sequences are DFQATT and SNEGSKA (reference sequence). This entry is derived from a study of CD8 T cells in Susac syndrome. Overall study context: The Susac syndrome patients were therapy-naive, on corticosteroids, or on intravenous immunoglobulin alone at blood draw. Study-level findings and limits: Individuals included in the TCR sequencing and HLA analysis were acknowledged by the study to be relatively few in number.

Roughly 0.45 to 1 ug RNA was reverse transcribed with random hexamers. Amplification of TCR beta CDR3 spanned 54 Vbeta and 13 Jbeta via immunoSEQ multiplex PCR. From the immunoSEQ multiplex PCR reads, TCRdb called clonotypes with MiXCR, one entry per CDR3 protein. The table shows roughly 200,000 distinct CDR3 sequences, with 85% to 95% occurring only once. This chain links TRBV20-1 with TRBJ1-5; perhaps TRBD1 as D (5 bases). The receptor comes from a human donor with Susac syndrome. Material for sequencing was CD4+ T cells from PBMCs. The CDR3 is CSARRRAINQPQHF. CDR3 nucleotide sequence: TGCAGTGCTAGGCGCAGGGCGATCAATCAGCCCCAGCATTTT.